This TCR beta chain was captured in a study of blood T cell repertoires in COVID-19. CDR3 size: 14 residues. Trimming at V came to 3 bases and at J to 4 bases, leaving 8 bases not matched to a gene. CDR1 and CDR2 from the germline V gene are DFQATT and SNEGSKA (reference sequence). Sequencing used immunoSEQ multiplex PCR; TCRdb keeps in-frame clones, though not all of them. The table lists around 160,000 clones, 80% of them singletons. Sequenced sample: PBMCs or T cells enriched from blood (not recorded which). The TCR sequence derives from a woman aged 55-69 years who had recovered from COVID-19. The chain carries TRBV20-1 and TRBJ1-2; 7 bases map to TRBD1. This chain's CDR3 is CSASHRGGSYGYTF. The CDR3 nucleotides read TGCAGTGCTAGTCACAGGGGTGGAAGCTATGGCTACACCTTC.